This T cell receptor (beta chain) was obtained from a study of blood T cell repertoires in COVID-19. Study as a whole: Sample material is recorded as cDNA or gDNA derived from T cells, B-cell-depleted T cells, or PBMCs.

The study recruited people aged 18 to 89 years across approximately 24 US areas. Participants' own reports of clinical history determined their cohort assignment. In the authors' methods: Cell counts per sample came from amplifying reference gene primers. Sequencing was performed with immunoSEQ multiplex PCR; in TCRdb, only in-frame clones are kept and a portion is missing. V, J and clone size are taken as reported in that table, and D and trimming were inferred from the DNA itself. This table has approximately 210,000 clones, around 80% appearing once. Sequencing was done on a sample of PBMCs or T cells enriched from blood (not recorded which). The sequence was collected from a young man with acute COVID-19.

CDR3 DNA sequence: TGTGCCAGCAGCTTGAAAGGGGACAGAACCTACGAGCAGTACTTC. It encodes CASSLKGDRTYEQYF. The gene calls are TRBV5-5 and TRBJ2-7; 7 bases map to TRBD1. The CDR3 is 15 amino acids. After removal of 1 base from V and 2 bases from J, the junction contained 6 bases not matched to a gene. Germline CDR1 SGHKS, CDR2 YYEKEE (reference sequence).